The 10 T cell receptor beta chains in this list originate from one sample, sequenced in a study of blood T cell repertoires in COVID-19. The repertoire was sequenced with immunoSEQ multiplex PCR; TCRdb's copy has only in-frame clones and lacks some. Of about 260,000 clones in the sample, about 86% were seen once. Sequencing was done on a sample of PBMCs or T cells enriched from blood (not recorded which). The origin of the receptors is a young man with acute COVID-19.

This chain uses TRBV3-1 (or the pseudogene TRBV3-2) with TRBJ2-5; D is undetermined. CDR1 is LGHDT, CDR2 YNNKEL, per germline (reference sequence). The CDR3 loop spans 16 amino acids. Deletions cut 4 bases from V and 5 bases from J, with 20 bases between. The CDR3 sequence: CASSPPRSRATETQYF. The DNA of the CDR3 is TGTGCCAGCAGCCCACCCCGTTCGAGAGCGACGGAGACCCAGTACTTC.

As regards this clone: One junction end disagrees with the germline gene, perhaps due to a read error. The genes are TRBV5-1 and TRBJ1-1; TRBD1 agrees at 8 bases. Germline CDR1 SGHRS, CDR2 YFSETQ. There are 15 residues in the CDR3. Written as DNA, the CDR3 is TGTGCCAGCAGCTTACCCGGGACAGGGAACACTGAAGCTTTCTTT. Translating it yields CASSLPGTGNTEAFF.

This clone appeared a few times. The V and J genes are TRBV7-3 and TRBJ2-7; 7 bases match TRBD2. The CDR3 is made up of 16 amino acids. The germline CDR1 and CDR2 sequences are SGHTA and FQGTGA. The V segment lost 2 bases and the J segment 6 bases; nucleotides outside the gene matches: 13. The CDR3 DNA sequence: TGTGCCAGCAGCTTATTCTGGATGCAGCGGGGCACCGAGCAGTACGTC. This sequence encodes CASSLFWMQRGTEQYV.

This clone was detected only a few times. The chain has TRBV3-1 (or the pseudogene TRBV3-2) and TRBJ1-1; 7 nucleotides match TRBD1. This CDR3 has 13 residues. V lost 4 bases, J lost 7 bases, and 6 bases stayed unmatched. The germline V gene has CDR1 LGHDT and CDR2 YNNKEL (reference sequence). CDR3 loop: CASSLWTGSEAFF. For the CDR3, the DNA is TGTGCCAGCAGCCTCTGGACAGGCAGTGAAGCTTTCTTT.

The chain combines TRBV11-2 with TRBJ1-6; tentatively, D is TRBD1 (6 bases). The V and J ends lost 1 base and 6 bases respectively, with 16 bases between them. The V gene's germline CDR1 is SGHAT and CDR2 FQNNGV. This CDR3 has 17 residues. This CDR3 is CASSLGYGGPSNSPLHF. CDR3 bases: TGTGCCAGCAGCTTAGGATACGGGGGGCCGTCTAATTCACCCCTCCACTTT.

This sequence joins TRBV5-6 and TRBJ1-2; D perhaps matches TRBD1 (5 bases). CDR3 length: 13 amino acids. Germline CDR1 and CDR2: SGHDT and YYEEEE. The V end lost 1 base, the J end lost 6 bases, and 10 bases lay between the germline ends. CDR3 residues: CASSLQGLHGYTF. The CDR3, as DNA: TGTGCCAGCAGCTTGCAGGGCCTTCATGGCTACACCTTC. The variable domain in full, with the rest retrieved from reference TRBV5-6 and TRBJ1-2, is DAGVTQSPTHLIKTRGQQVTLRCSPKSGHDTVSWYQQALGQGPQFIFQYYEEEERQRGNFPDRFSGHQFPNYSSELNVNALLLGDSALYLCASSLQGLHGYTFGSGTRLTVV.

The chain couples TRBV3-1 (or the pseudogene TRBV3-2) to TRBJ1-1, with D possibly matching TRBD1 (5 bases). Looked up from germline, CDR1 is LGHDT and CDR2 is YNNKEL (reference sequence). This CDR3 comprises 15 residues. V was clipped by 0 bases and J by 4 bases, with 12 bases between them. The CDR3 loop is CASSQEGSRGTEAFF. CDR3 coding DNA: TGTGCCAGCAGCCAAGAGGGGTCTAGGGGCACTGAAGCTTTCTTT.

This clone was observed once. The chain uses TRBV27 and TRBJ2-2, with D possibly being TRBD1 (6 bases). From germline, CDR1 is MNHEY and CDR2 SMNVEV (reference sequence). V lost 5 bases and J 4 bases, leaving 20 bases between the germline ends. The CDR3 has 17 amino acids. CDR3 sequence (DNA): TGTGCCAGCAGTCCCTCCACCAGGGGATCGATCACCGGGGAGCTGTTTTTT. This gives the protein CASSPSTRGSITGELFF.

V usage is TRBV5-1 and J usage is TRBJ2-5, with 8 positions matching TRBD1. The CDR3 is made up of 13 amino acids. Looked up from germline, CDR1 is SGHRS and CDR2 is YFSETQ. The V segment lost 2 bases and the J segment 5 bases; nucleotides outside the gene matches: 2. The CDR3 DNA follows: TGCGCCAGCAGCTTCTGGGACAGGGAGACCCAGTACTTC. It specifies CASSFWDRETQYF.

V usage is TRBV19 and J usage is TRBJ1-1; 8 bases agree with TRBD1. The junction had 4 bases not matched to a gene; V was cut back by 6 bases and J by 1 base. This CDR3 has 14 residues. Germline CDR1 LNHDA, CDR2 SQIVND (reference sequence). The CDR3: CASSVDRGNTEAFF. The CDR3 DNA reads as TGTGCCAGTAGCGTCGACAGGGGGAACACTGAAGCTTTCTTT.